Sequencing of this TCR beta chain was carried out in a study of T cell repertoires in cytomegalovirus infection. Comments on this clonotype: Its antigen is unidentified. A junction boundary mismatches the germline segment, possibly from a read error.

TCRdb independently ran MiXCR on the reads; one entry per CDR3 protein. The repertoire holds around 750,000 distinct CDR3 sequences, with about 31% as singletons. Source: cultured CD8+ T cells from PBMCs, taken from culture after CMV antigen stimulation. The receptor was isolated from a human donor in good health (CMV status not recorded). Some clones in this sample may be carry-over from other donors' samples.

The CDR3 sequence is CASSIAGTGSSTGTQYF. The CDR3 DNA is TGTGCCAGCAGTATCGCCGGGACGGGGTCTAGCACAGGTACGCAGTATTTT. The J gene is TRBJ2-3, the V gene TRBV27; D assignment may be TRBD1 or TRBD2 (5 bases each). CDR3 length equals 17 residues. Germline V gene sequence: CDR1 MNHEY, CDR2 SMNVEV (reference sequence).